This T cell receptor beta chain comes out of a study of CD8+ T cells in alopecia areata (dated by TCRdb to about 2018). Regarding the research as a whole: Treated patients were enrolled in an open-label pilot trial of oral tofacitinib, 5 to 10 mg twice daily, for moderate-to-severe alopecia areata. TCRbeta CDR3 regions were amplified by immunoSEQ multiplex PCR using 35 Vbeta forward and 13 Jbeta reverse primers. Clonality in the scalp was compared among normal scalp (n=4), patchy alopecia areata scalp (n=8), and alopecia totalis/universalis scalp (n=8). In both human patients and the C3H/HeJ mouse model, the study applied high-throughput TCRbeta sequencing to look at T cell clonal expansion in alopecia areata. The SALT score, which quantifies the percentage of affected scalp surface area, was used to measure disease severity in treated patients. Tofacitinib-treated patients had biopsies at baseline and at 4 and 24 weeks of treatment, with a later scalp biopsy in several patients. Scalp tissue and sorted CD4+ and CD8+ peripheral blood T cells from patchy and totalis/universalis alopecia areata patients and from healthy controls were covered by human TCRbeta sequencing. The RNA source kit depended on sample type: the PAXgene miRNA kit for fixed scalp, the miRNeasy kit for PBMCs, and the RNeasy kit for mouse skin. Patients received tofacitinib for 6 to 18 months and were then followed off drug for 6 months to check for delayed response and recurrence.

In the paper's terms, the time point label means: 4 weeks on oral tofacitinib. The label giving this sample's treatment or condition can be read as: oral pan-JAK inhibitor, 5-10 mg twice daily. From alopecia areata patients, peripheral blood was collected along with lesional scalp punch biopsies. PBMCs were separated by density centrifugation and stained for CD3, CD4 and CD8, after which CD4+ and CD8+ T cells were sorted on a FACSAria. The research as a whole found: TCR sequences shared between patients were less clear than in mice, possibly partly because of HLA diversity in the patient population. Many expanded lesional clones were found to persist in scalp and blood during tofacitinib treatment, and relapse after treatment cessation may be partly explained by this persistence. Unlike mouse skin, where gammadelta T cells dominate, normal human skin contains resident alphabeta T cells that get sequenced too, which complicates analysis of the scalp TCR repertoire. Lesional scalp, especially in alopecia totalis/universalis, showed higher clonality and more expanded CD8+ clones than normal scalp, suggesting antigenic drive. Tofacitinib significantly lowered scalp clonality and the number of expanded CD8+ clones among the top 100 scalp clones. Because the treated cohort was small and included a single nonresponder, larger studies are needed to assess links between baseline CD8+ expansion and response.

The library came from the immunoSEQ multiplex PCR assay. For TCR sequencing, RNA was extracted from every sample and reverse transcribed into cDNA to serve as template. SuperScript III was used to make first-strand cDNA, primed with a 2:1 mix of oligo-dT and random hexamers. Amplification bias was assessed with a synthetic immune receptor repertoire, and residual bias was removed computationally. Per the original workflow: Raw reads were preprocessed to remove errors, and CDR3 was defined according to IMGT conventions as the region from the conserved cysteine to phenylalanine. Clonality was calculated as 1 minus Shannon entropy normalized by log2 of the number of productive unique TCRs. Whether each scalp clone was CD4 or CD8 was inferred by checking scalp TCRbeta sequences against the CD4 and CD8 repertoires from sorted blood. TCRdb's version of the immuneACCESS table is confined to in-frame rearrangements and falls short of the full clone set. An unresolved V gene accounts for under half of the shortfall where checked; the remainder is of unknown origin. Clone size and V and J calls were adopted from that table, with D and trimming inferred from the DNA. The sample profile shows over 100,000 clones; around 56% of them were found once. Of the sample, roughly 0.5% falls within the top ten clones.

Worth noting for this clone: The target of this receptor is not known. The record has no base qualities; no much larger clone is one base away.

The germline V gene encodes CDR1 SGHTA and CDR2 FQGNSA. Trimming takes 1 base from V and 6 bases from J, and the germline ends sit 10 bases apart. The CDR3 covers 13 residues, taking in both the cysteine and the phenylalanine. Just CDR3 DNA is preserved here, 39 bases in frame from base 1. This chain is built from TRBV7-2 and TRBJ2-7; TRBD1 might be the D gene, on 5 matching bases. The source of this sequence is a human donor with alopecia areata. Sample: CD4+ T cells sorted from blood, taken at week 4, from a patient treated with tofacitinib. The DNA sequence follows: TGTGCCAGCAGCTTAGTAGGGGTGGGCGAGCAGTACTTC. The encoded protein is CASSLVGVGEQYF.